This TCR beta chain was observed in a study of blood T cell repertoires in COVID-19. Across the whole study: Samples taken during acute and convalescent COVID-19 were collected in the United States, Italy and Spain. From T cells, B-cell-depleted T cells, or PBMCs came the material, which was cDNA or gDNA.

Some clones are missing from TCRdb's copy, which holds only in-frame ones; the method was immunoSEQ multiplex PCR. The sample consists of about 180,000 clones, roughly 87% of them appearing once. Germline V gives CDR1 KGHSH, CDR2 LQKENI. V gave up 6 bases and J gave up 7 bases; unmatched junction bases: 8. CDR3 size: 16 residues. This clonotype originated in a woman in her 70s with COVID-19, enrolled during active disease. The chain is built from TRBV18 and TRBJ2-1, with 14 bases matching TRBD2. The sample was peripheral blood. CDR3 DNA: TGTGCCAGCTCCTCCGGGACTAGCGGGAGTCGAAATGAGCAGTTCTTC. It yields the protein CASSSGTSGSRNEQFF.